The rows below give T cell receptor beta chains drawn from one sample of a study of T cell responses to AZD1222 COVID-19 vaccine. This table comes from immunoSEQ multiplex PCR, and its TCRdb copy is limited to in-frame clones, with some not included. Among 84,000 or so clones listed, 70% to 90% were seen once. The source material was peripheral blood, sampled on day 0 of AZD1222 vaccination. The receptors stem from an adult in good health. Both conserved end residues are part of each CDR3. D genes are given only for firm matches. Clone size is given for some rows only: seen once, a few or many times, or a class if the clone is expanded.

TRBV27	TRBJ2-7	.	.	CASSLSATTYEQYF	TGTGCCAGCAGTTTATCGGCCACAACCTACGAGCAGTACTTC
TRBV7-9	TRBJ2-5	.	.	CASSLEGVDSLGETQYF	TGTGCCAGCAGCTTAGAAGGGGTCGACAGCCTGGGAGAGACCCAGTACTTC
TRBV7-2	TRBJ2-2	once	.	CASSFRRSTTNTGELFF	TGTGCCAGCAGCTTTAGGAGGAGTACTACCAACACCGGGGAGCTGTTTTTT
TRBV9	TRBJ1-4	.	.	CASNPGTTSEKLFF	TGTGCCAGCAACCCCGGGACCACATCTGAAAAACTGTTTTTT
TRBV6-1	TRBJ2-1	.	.	CASSEEGTRFDNEQFF	TGTGCCAGCAGTGAAGAGGGAACTAGATTCGACAATGAGCAGTTCTTC
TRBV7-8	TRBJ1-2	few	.	CASTQPPGARSGYTF	TGTGCCAGCACCCAACCCCCCGGGGCTAGAAGTGGCTACACCTTC
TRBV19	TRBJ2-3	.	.	CASKSHTSTDTQYF	TGTGCCAGTAAGTCCCATACTAGCACAGATACGCAGTATTTT
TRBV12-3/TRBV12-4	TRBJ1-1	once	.	CASSRTWDTEAFF	TGTGCCAGCAGCCGAACATGGGACACTGAAGCTTTCTTT
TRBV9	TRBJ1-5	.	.	CASSVTPSRHKRGCWAQHF	TGTGCCAGCAGCGTAACCCCATCCCGGCATAAACGGGGGTGTTGGGCCCAGCATTTT
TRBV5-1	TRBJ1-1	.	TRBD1	CASSRGTGLSDTEAFF	TGCGCCAGCAGCAGAGGGACAGGGCTTTCGGACACTGAAGCTTTCTTT
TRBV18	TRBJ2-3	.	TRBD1	CASSSSTGDLTDTQYF	TGTGCCAGCTCATCTTCGACAGGGGACCTCACAGATACGCAGTATTTT
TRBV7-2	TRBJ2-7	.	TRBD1	CASQRQDRVFYEQYF	TGTGCCAGCCAGAGGCAGGACAGGGTCTTCTACGAGCAGTACTTC
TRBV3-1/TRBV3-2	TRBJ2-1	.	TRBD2	CASSQDLRLAGNEQFF	TGTGCCAGCAGCCAAGATCTACGACTAGCGGGGAATGAGCAGTTCTTC
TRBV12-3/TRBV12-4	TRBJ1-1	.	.	CASSRNAGRIF	TGTGCCAGCAGCCGAAACGCGGGACGGATCTTT
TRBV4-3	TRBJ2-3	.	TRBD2	CASSQAGSGSADTQYF	TGCGCCAGCAGCCAAGCAGGTAGCGGGAGTGCAGATACGCAGTATTTT
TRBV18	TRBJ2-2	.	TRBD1	CASSPDRGTGELFF	TGTGCCAGCTCGCCCGACAGGGGCACCGGGGAGCTGTTTTTT
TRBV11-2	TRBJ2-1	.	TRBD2	CASRTIRGVSYNEQFF	TGTGCCAGCAGAACCATACGGGGGGTATCCTACAATGAGCAGTTCTTC
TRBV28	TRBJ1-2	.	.	CASIKGTPWRGYTF	TGTGCCAGCATTAAGGGGACACCTTGGCGCGGCTACACCTTC
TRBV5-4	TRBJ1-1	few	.	CASSWGNTEAFF	TGTGCCAGCAGCTGGGGGAACACTGAAGCTTTCTTT
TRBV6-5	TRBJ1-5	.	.	CASSYGGTGSNQPQHF	TGTGCCAGCAGTTACGGTGGCACAGGGAGTAATCAGCCCCAGCATTTT
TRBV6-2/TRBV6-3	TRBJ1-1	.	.	CASSYRGPRSEAFF	TGTGCCAGCAGTTACCGCGGACCCCGGAGTGAAGCTTTCTTT
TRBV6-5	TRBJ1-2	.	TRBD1	CASRKTGSVGYTF	TGTGCCAGCAGGAAGACAGGGTCGGTTGGCTACACCTTC
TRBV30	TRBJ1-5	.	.	CAWSRKGSGNQPQHF	TGTGCCTGGAGTCGAAAAGGAAGTGGCAATCAGCCCCAGCATTTT
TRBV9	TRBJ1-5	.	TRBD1	CASSEGQGRNQPQHF	TGTGCCAGCAGCGAAGGACAGGGGAGGAATCAGCCCCAGCATTTT
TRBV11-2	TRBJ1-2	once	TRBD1	CASSTNYRGGYTF	TGTGCCAGCAGCACCAATTACAGGGGGGGCTACACCTTC
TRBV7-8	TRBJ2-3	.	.	CASSLGPSADTQYF	TGTGCCAGCAGCTTAGGTCCGTCCGCAGATACGCAGTATTTT
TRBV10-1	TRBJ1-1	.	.	CASRQSLNTEAFF	TGCGCCAGCAGACAGTCTTTGAACACTGAAGCTTTCTTT
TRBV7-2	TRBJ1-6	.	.	CASSLGGRQPSDLHF	TGTGCCAGCAGCTTAGGCGGCAGGCAACCTTCAGACCTCCACTTT
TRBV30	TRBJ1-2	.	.	CAWSEVVGIGYTF	TGTGCCTGGAGTGAGGTAGTAGGGATCGGCTACACCTTC
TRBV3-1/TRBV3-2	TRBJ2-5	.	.	CASSQIAERAQETQYF	TGTGCCAGCAGCCAAATCGCCGAGCGGGCCCAAGAGACCCAGTACTTC
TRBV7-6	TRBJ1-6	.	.	CASSMTTGYNSPLHF	TGTGCCAGCAGCATGACGACAGGATATAATTCACCCCTCCACTTT
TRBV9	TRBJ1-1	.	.	CASSGLTGNTEAFF	TGTGCCAGCAGCGGATTAACAGGGAACACTGAAGCTTTCTTT
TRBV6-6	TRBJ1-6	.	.	CASSPGGNSPLHF	TGTGCCAGCAGTCCCGGGGGCAATTCACCCCTCCACTTT
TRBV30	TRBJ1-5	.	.	CAWSGTNSNQPQHF	TGTGCCTGGAGTGGCACCAATAGCAATCAGCCCCAGCATTTT
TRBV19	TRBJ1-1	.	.	CASSMTAQKGTEAFF	TGTGCCAGTAGTATGACGGCCCAGAAGGGCACTGAAGCTTTCTTT
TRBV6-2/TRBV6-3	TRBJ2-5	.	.	CASSYSGVAQETQYF	TGTGCCAGCAGTTACTCCGGGGTAGCTCAAGAGACCCAGTACTTC
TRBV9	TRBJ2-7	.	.	CASSPRPSGYEQYF	TGTGCCAGCAGCCCTAGACCGAGCGGGTACGAGCAGTACTTC
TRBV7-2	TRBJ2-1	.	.	CASSLGVGSYNEQFF	TGTGCCAGCAGCTTAGGAGTCGGCTCCTACAATGAGCAGTTCTTC
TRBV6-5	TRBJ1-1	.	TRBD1	CASTAQGGNTEAFF	TGTGCCAGCACTGCCCAGGGGGGAAACACTGAAGCTTTCTTT
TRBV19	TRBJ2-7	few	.	CASSIAVSGGAYEQYF	TGTGCCAGTAGTATCGCTGTTTCAGGGGGGGCCTACGAGCAGTACTTC
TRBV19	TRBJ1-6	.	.	CASSMYAKGGLDSPLHF	TGTGCCAGTAGTATGTACGCGAAGGGGGGATTGGATTCACCCCTCCACTTT
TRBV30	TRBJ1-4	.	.	CAWSVQSPAGLFF	TGTGCCTGGAGTGTACAATCCCCGGCCGGACTGTTTTTT
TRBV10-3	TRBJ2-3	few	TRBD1	CAISEGDRGRRGTDTQYF	TGTGCCATCAGTGAAGGGGACAGGGGGCGCCGGGGGACAGATACGCAGTATTTT
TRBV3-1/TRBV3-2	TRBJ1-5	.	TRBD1	CASSQDTGQDQPQHF	TGTGCCAGCAGCCAAGATACCGGACAGGATCAGCCCCAGCATTTT
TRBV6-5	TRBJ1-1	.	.	CASSYELRDTEAFF	TGTGCCAGCAGTTACGAGCTTAGGGACACTGAAGCTTTCTTT
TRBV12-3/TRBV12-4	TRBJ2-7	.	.	CASTGRLYEQYF	TGTGCCAGCACGGGGCGTCTCTACGAGCAGTACTTC
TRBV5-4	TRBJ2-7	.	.	CASSQYSDEQYF	TGTGCCAGCAGCCAATATTCGGACGAGCAGTACTTC
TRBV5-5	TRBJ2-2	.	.	CASSFTSSANTGELFF	TGTGCCAGCAGCTTTACTAGCAGCGCGAACACCGGGGAGCTGTTTTTT
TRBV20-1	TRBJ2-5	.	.	CRGGQQETQYF	TGCAGGGGGGGACAGCAAGAGACCCAGTACTTC
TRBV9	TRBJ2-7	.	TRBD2	CASSEGGLRVSSYEQYF	TGTGCCAGCAGCGAGGGAGGGCTGCGGGTGAGCTCCTACGAGCAGTACTTC
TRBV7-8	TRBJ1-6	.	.	CASSLRLTDSPLHF	TGTGCCAGCAGCTTAAGACTTACGGATTCACCCCTCCACTTT
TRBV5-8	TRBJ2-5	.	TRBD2	CASSLTAAGRKTQYF	TGTGCCAGCAGCTTGACGGCAGCGGGGAGAAAGACCCAGTACTTC
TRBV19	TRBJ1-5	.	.	CASSINPSNQPQHF	TGTGCCAGTAGTATAAACCCGAGCAATCAGCCCCAGCATTTT
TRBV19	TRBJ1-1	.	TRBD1	CASSAGQGLTNTEAFF	TGTGCCAGTAGTGCAGGACAGGGGTTGACGAACACTGAAGCTTTCTTT
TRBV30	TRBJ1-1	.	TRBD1	CAWDRGGNTEAFF	TGTGCCTGGGACAGGGGAGGGAACACTGAAGCTTTCTTT
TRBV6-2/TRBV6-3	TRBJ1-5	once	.	CASSFGRYNQPQHF	TGTGCCAGCAGTTTCGGGCGGTACAATCAGCCCCAGCATTTT